Sequencing of this T cell receptor (beta chain) was carried out in a study of blood T cells in healthy people across ages. Through a sample-barcoded 5' primer and a J-beta primer mix, a second PCR was run for roughly 6 to 12 cycles. Samples each returned at least 3 million CDR3-containing paired-end reads. A single record per CDR3 protein comes from TCRdb applying MiXCR to the 5' RACE reads. The sample contains about 680,000 distinct CDR3 sequences, 45% to 50% of which appear only once. Unmatched junction bases numbered 7, after V lost 5 bases and J lost 4 bases. From germline, CDR1 is DFQATT and CDR2 SNEGSKA (reference sequence). The CDR3 has 14 amino acids. This clonotype was picked up a small number of times.

The chain has TRBV20-1 and TRBJ2-1, with 8 bases identical to TRBD1. The source material was blood. The clonotype originates from a woman aged 60 to 75 in good health. Written as DNA, the CDR3 is TGCAGTGCTTTCGGACAGGGACAGTACAATGAGCAGTTCTTC. The encoded protein is CSAFGQGQYNEQFF.